The 23 T cell receptor beta chains reported below all come from one sample, sequenced in a study of CD8 T cells in Susac syndrome. RNA in amounts of roughly 0.5 to 1 ug was reverse transcribed with random hexamers. TCRdb processed the immunoSEQ multiplex PCR reads anew with MiXCR; each CDR3 protein has one entry. The table has 70,000 to 100,000 distinct CDR3 sequences, roughly 95% seen once. Material: CD8+ T cells from PBMCs. These receptors were collected from a human donor with Susac syndrome.

This chain connects TRBV13 to TRBJ2-5, with TRBD2 identical over 8 bases. Germline trimming cut 4 bases from V and 4 bases from J; bases unmatched to any gene: 8. Looked up from germline, CDR1 is PRHDT and CDR2 is FYEKMQ (reference sequence). This CDR3 spans 15 amino acids. The CDR3 DNA follows: TGTGCCAGCAGCTCCCCAGGACTAGCTGCAGAGACCCAGTACTTC. Encoded protein: CASSSPGLAAETQYF.

V and J are TRBV4-3 and TRBJ2-1; tentative D call: TRBD2 (6 bases). V was cut by 0 bases and J by 6 bases, with 12 bases left in between. Germline V gives CDR1 LGHNA, CDR2 YSLEER. This CDR3 has 15 residues. The CDR3 region is CASSQDDGSGNEQFF. In DNA, the CDR3 is TGCGCCAGCAGCCAAGACGACGGGAGCGGCAATGAGCAGTTCTTC.

The chain is built from TRBV28 and TRBJ2-7; 8 bases fit TRBD1. Per germline, CDR1 MDHEN and CDR2 SYDVKM. Trimming cost V 6 bases and J 0 bases; bases outside gene matches: 7. The CDR3 is 15 amino acids. CDR3 amino acids: CASSSPTGVSYEQYF. CDR3 DNA sequence: TGTGCCAGCAGCAGTCCGACAGGGGTCTCCTACGAGCAGTACTTC. Full variable domain (rest looked up from reference TRBV28 and TRBJ2-7): DVKVTQSSRYLVKRTGEKVFLECVQDMDHENMFWYRQDPGLGLRLIYFSYDVKMKEKGDIPEGYSVSREKKERFSLILESASTNQTSMYLCASSSPTGVSYEQYFGPGTRLTVT.

The chain carries TRBV20-1 and TRBJ2-7, with D possibly TRBD2 on 5 matching bases. V gave up 2 bases and J gave up 1 base, with 12 bases separating them. Germline V CDR1 and CDR2: DFQATT, SNEGSKA (reference sequence). This CDR3 is 14 amino acids long. The CDR3 sequence is CSARSPGNSYEQYV. The CDR3 nucleotides read TGCAGTGCTAGATCACCGGGAAATTCCTACGAGCAGTACGTC.

V is TRBV29-1 and J is TRBJ2-3, with 10 bases lining up with TRBD2. V dropped 4 bases and J dropped 1; count of bases not matched to a gene: 5. This CDR3 has 15 residues. The V gene's germline CDR1 is SQVTM and CDR2 ANQGSEA. The CDR3 protein is CSVGGLAGGTDTQYF. CDR3 in DNA: TGCAGCGTTGGAGGCCTAGCGGGGGGCACAGATACGCAGTATTTT.

This sequence joins TRBV2 and TRBJ2-3; 11 bases agree with TRBD2. Trimming at V came to 5 bases and at J to 5 bases, leaving 9 bases not matched to a gene. In germline, CDR1 is SNHLY, CDR2 FYNNEI. The CDR3 runs 16 residues. The CDR3: CASSPTSGASQDTQYF. The CDR3 nucleotides are TGTGCCAGCAGTCCGACTAGCGGGGCGTCCCAAGATACGCAGTATTTT.

The chain employs TRBV29-1 and TRBJ2-7, with TRBD2 matching over 9 bases. The CDR3 has 12 amino acids. CDR1 and CDR2 (germline): SQVTM, ANQGSEA. J gave up 5 bases and V 8 bases, and 7 bases lay outside the gene matches. The CDR3 loop is CSTGTSKDEQYF. CDR3 coding DNA: TGCAGCACCGGGACTAGCAAGGACGAGCAGTACTTC.

The chain recombines TRBV7-9 with TRBJ1-6; TRBD1 might be the D (6 bases). Trimming removed 0 bases at V and 5 bases at J, with 8 bases between. This CDR3 region has 15 residues. Germline values: CDR1 SEHNR, CDR2 FQNEAQ (reference sequence). CDR3: CASSLAQGNNSPLHF. CDR3 coding DNA: TGTGCCAGCAGCTTAGCCCAGGGGAATAATTCACCCCTCCACTTT.

V and J are TRBV29-1 and TRBJ2-1, with TRBD2 matching over 9 bases. CDR3 size: 17 residues. After removal of 2 bases from V and 2 bases from J, the junction contained 10 bases not matched to a gene. Germline V gives CDR1 SQVTM, CDR2 ANQGSEA. CDR3 residues: CSVEPAGGLLTYNEQFF. The CDR3, as DNA: TGCAGCGTTGAACCCGCGGGAGGGCTTTTGACCTACAATGAGCAGTTCTTC.

The chain has TRBV28 and TRBJ2-7; tentatively, D is TRBD1 or TRBD2 (5 bases each). V lost 3 bases and J lost 1, with 7 bases in between. Germline V gene sequence: CDR1 MDHEN, CDR2 SYDVKM. This CDR3 is 13 amino acids long. The chain's CDR3 is CASSLGVSYEQYV. CDR3 nucleotide sequence: TGTGCCAGCAGTTTGGGGGTTTCCTACGAGCAGTACGTC.

The chain joins TRBV18 to TRBJ2-7; 9 nucleotides align to TRBD1. This CDR3 contains 14 residues. The germline CDR1 and CDR2 sequences are KGHSH and LQKENI. The V gene end was trimmed by 2 bases and the J gene end by 6 bases; junction bases not matched to a gene: 5. CDR3 residues: CASSPGTGYVEQYF. DNA for the CDR3: TGTGCCAGCTCACCAGGGACAGGGTACGTCGAGCAGTACTTC. The whole variable domain, remainder taken from reference TRBV18 and TRBJ2-7, is NAGVMQNPRHLVRRRGQEARLRCSPMKGHSHVYWYRQLPEEGLKFMVYLQKENIIDESGMPKERFSAEFPKEGPSILRIQQVVRGDSAAYFCASSPGTGYVEQYFGPGTRLTVT.

This chain links TRBV29-1 with TRBJ2-7; a possible D gene is TRBD1 (6 bases). The CDR3 loop spans 10 amino acids. Germline V gene data show CDR1 as SQVTM and CDR2 as ANQGSEA. V dropped 7 bases and J dropped 7 bases, with 11 bases sitting between them. The CDR3 DNA follows: TGCAGCGCCGTACAGGGAGAGCAGTACTTC. Translating gives CSAVQGEQYF.

The CDR3 loop is CASSWGQTYEQYF. The CDR3 DNA is TGTGCCAGCAGCTGGGGACAGACCTACGAGCAGTACTTC. V gene TRBV7-9 combines with J gene TRBJ2-7; 7 nucleotides match TRBD1. This CDR3 comprises 13 residues. The V gene's germline CDR1 is SEHNR and CDR2 FQNEAQ (reference sequence). Trimming cost V 4 bases and J 2 bases; bases outside gene matches: 2. The whole variable domain, remainder taken from reference TRBV7-9 and TRBJ2-7, is DTGVSQNPRHKITKRGQNVTFRCDPISEHNRLYWYRQTLGQGPEFLTYFQNEAQLEKSRLLSDRFSAERPKGSFSTLEIQRTEQGDSAMYLCASSWGQTYEQYFGPGTRLTVT.

The CDR3 sequence is CASSSPGLDPGELFF. CDR3 nucleotides: TGTGCCAGCAGCTCGCCGGGACTAGATCCCGGGGAGCTGTTTTTT. The chain employs TRBV13 and TRBJ2-2, with 8 bases aligning to TRBD2. V dropped 4 bases and J dropped 6; count of bases not matched to a gene: 7. The CDR3 is 15 residues long. Germline V gene lookup returns CDR1 PRHDT and CDR2 FYEKMQ (reference sequence).

The chain uses TRBV5-1 and TRBJ2-2; 7 bases map to TRBD1. The V and J ends lost 1 base and 3 bases, in that order; junction bases with no gene match: 9. The germline V gene has CDR1 SGHRS and CDR2 YFSETQ. The CDR3 has 17 residues. CDR3: CASSLTPGQTYTGELFF. CDR3 coding DNA: TGCGCCAGCAGCTTGACCCCGGGACAGACATACACCGGGGAGCTGTTTTTT.

The CDR3 DNA reads TGTGCCAGCAGTTCCGGCGGGCTAGCAGGGGAGCAGTACTTC. Protein product: CASSSGGLAGEQYF. The chain carries TRBV12-3 or TRBV12-4 and TRBJ2-7; possibly TRBD1 or TRBD2 for D (5 bases each). This CDR3 contains 14 residues. V dropped 4 bases and J dropped 7 bases, with 17 bases sitting between them.

V gene TRBV24-1 combines with J gene TRBJ1-2; no clear D. The CDR3 covers 13 residues. V was shortened by 3 bases and J by 7 bases, with 11 bases between the two germline ends. The germline gives CDR1 KGHDR, CDR2 SFDVKD. In nucleotides, the CDR3 is TGTGCCACCAGTGATACCATGGAAGGTGGCTACACCTTC. As protein: CATSDTMEGGYTF.

The chain joins TRBV10-3 to TRBJ2-3; D gene unclear. The V end was cut by 1 base, the J end by 4 bases, with 9 bases between. CDR1 is ENHRY and CDR2 is SYGVKD in the germline V gene. The CDR3 covers 14 residues. This CDR3 is CAISEFVGPDTQYF. Written as DNA, the CDR3 is TGTGCCATCAGTGAGTTTGTAGGGCCAGATACGCAGTATTTT.

The chain uses TRBV4-2 and TRBJ2-7; TRBD2 matches 8 bases. This CDR3 region has 15 residues. Germline lookup yields CDR1 LGHNA and CDR2 YNFKEQ. Trimming cost V 2 bases and J 2 bases; bases outside gene matches: 5. CDR3 in DNA: TGTGCCAGCAGCCAAAAACTAGCGGAGGCCTACGAGCAGTACTTC. It yields the protein CASSQKLAEAYEQYF.

This sequence joins TRBV29-1 and TRBJ2-2; D possibly matches TRBD1 or TRBD2 (5 bases each). The CDR3 is 13 amino acids. Germline lookup yields CDR1 SQVTM and CDR2 ANQGSEA. V dropped 5 bases and J dropped 2 bases, with 9 bases sitting between them. CDR3 nucleotides: TGCAGCGTTCTTAGGGACAACACCGGGGAGCTGTTTTTT. It encodes CSVLRDNTGELFF.

V gene TRBV27 combines with J gene TRBJ1-1; possible D gene TRBD1, 6 bases. The ends were cut back, 0 bases at V and 4 bases at J, with 12 bases in the middle. The germline V gene has CDR1 MNHEY and CDR2 SMNVEV (reference sequence). This CDR3 contains 15 residues. CDR3 sequence reads: CASSLSPGAVTEAFF. The CDR3 DNA sequence: TGTGCCAGCAGTTTATCTCCAGGGGCGGTCACTGAAGCTTTCTTT.

The V call is TRBV27, the J call TRBJ2-1, with 7 nucleotides matching TRBD2. CDR1 MNHEY and CDR2 SMNVEV come from the germline V gene (reference sequence). The V gene end was trimmed by 8 bases and the J gene end by 8 bases; junction bases not matched to a gene: 3. The CDR3 covers 11 residues. For the CDR3, the DNA is TGTGCCAGCTGGGGGGGGGATGAGCAGTTCTTC. Translating it yields CASWGGDEQFF.

The chain employs TRBV13 and TRBJ2-2; possible D gene TRBD2, 5 bases. The germline CDR1 and CDR2 sequences are PRHDT and FYEKMQ (reference sequence). V was pared by 4 bases and J by 4 bases, with 10 bases between. The CDR3 runs to 14 residues. CDR3 residues: CASSSGLLTGELFF. The CDR3 DNA sequence: TGTGCCAGCAGCTCTGGACTGCTCACCGGGGAGCTGTTTTTT.